The 4 T cell receptor beta chains listed next were all sequenced from one sample in a study of blood T cells in healthy people across ages. Together with a sample-barcoded 5' primer, a J-beta primer mix was included in a second PCR lasting about 7 to 12 cycles. TCRdb analysed the 5' RACE reads with MiXCR anew, one entry per CDR3 protein. The sample holds fewer than 950,000 distinct CDR3 sequences, about 34% seen once. The sample comprised blood. The receptors come from a man between 18 and 35 years old in good health.

The chain couples TRBV6-1 to TRBJ1-3; D may be TRBD1 (6 bases). This CDR3 spans 15 amino acids. Germline CDR1 and CDR2: MNHNS and SASEGT. V was cut by 2 bases and J by 2 bases, with 10 bases left in between. This chain's CDR3 is CASSELYRAGNTIYF. Here the CDR3 DNA reads TGTGCCAGCAGTGAATTATACAGGGCTGGAAACACCATATATTTT.

This clonotype has more than one count but fewer than ten. The chain uses TRBV12-3 or TRBV12-4 and TRBJ2-5; tentative D call: TRBD2 (6 bases). This CDR3 has 14 amino acids. Trimming removed 5 bases from V and 4 bases from J, with 14 bases in between. In DNA, the CDR3 is TGTGCCAGCAGTGATACCGGGGGAGTAGAGACCCAGTACTTC. It specifies CASSDTGGVETQYF.

This sequence joins TRBV7-9 and TRBJ2-1, with no clear D. Trimming removed 1 base from V and 12 bases from J, with 13 bases in between. The germline CDR1 and CDR2 sequences are SEHNR and FQNEAQ (reference sequence). The CDR3 totals 13 residues. The CDR3 coding sequence is TGTGCCAGCAGCTTAGAGGGTTTCCGCGCGCAGTTCTTC. Translating it yields CASSLEGFRAQFF.

This chain uses TRBV29-1 with TRBJ1-1; the D gene is possibly TRBD1 (5 bases). Germline V gives CDR1 SQVTM, CDR2 ANQGSEA. This CDR3 comprises 13 residues. The V and J ends lost 7 bases and 7 bases respectively, with 19 bases between them. The CDR3 is CSAGGGEDIEAFF. The DNA of the CDR3 is TGCAGCGCCGGGGGGGGAGAGGACATTGAAGCTTTCTTT.